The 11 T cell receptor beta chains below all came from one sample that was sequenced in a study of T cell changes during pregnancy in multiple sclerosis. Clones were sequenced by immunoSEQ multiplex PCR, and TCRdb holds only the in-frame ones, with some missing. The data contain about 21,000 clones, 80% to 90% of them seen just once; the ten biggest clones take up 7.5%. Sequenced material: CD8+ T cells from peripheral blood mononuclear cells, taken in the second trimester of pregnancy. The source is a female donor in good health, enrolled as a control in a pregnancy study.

CDR3 nucleotide sequence: TGCGCCAGCAGCCAGCCGCGGGAGATGGAGACCCAGTACTTC. Its translation: CASSQPREMETQYF. This chain connects TRBV4-1 to TRBJ2-5; 7 bases are a match to TRBD2. V trimming: 3 bases; J trimming: 5 bases; junction bases outside the gene matches: 6. CDR1 and CDR2 (germline): MGHRA, YSYEKL. The CDR3 is 14 amino acids.

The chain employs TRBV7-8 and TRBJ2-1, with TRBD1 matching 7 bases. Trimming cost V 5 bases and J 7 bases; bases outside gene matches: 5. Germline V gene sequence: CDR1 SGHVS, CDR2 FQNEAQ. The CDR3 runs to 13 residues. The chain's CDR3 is CASSPTGLNEQFF. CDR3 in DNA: TGTGCCAGCAGCCCGACAGGGTTGAATGAGCAGTTCTTC.

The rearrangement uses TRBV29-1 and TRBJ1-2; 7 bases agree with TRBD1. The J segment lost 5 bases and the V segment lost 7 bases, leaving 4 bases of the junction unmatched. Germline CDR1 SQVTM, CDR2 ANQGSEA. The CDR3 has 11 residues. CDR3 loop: CSATGDYGYTF. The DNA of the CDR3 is TGCAGCGCCACAGGGGATTATGGCTACACCTTC.

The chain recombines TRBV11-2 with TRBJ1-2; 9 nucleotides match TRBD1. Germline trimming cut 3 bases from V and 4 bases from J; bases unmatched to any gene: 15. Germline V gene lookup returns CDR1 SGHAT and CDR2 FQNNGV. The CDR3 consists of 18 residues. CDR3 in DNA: TGTGCCAGCAGCTTTATCCCGGGACAGGGCACAAACCTCTATGGCTACACCTTC. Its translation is CASSFIPGQGTNLYGYTF.

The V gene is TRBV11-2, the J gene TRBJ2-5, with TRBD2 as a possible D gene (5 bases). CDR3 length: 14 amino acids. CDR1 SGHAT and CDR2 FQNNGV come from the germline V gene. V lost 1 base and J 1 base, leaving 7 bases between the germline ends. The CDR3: CASSLGLAQETQYF. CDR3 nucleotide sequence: TGTGCCAGCAGCTTAGGGCTAGCCCAAGAGACCCAGTACTTC.

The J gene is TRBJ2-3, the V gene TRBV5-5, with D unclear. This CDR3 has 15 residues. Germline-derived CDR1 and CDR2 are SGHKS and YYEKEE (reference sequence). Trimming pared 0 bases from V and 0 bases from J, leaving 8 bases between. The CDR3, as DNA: TGTGCCAGCAGCTTGGCGGCGGTAAGCACAGATACGCAGTATTTT. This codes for CASSLAAVSTDTQYF.

The CDR3 bases are TGTGCCAGCAGCCCTAGCGGACCCGGGGAGCTGTTTTTT. Its protein is CASSPSGPGELFF. The rearrangement links TRBV14 to TRBJ2-2; 7 bases are a match to TRBD2. This CDR3 has 13 amino acids. V gave up 4 bases and J gave up 6 bases; unmatched junction bases: 2. Germline V gene data show CDR1 as SGHDN and CDR2 as FVKESK.

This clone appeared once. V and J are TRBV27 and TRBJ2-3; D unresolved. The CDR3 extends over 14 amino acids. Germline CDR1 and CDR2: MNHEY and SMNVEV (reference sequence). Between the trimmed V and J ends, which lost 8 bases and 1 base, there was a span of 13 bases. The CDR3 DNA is TGTGCCAGCCGTTCTAACTCTCGCACAGATACGCAGTATTTT. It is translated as CASRSNSRTDTQYF.

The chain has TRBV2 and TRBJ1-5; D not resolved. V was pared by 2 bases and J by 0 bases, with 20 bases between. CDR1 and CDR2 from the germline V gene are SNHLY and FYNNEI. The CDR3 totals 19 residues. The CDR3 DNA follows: TGTGCCAGCAGTGAATTCGCCGAACGGGGTTCCTATAGCAATCAGCCCCAGCATTTT. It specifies CASSEFAERGSYSNQPQHF. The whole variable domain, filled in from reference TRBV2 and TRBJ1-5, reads EPEVTQTPSHQVTQMGQEVILRCVPISNHLYFYWYRQILGQKVEFLVSFYNNEISEKSEIFDDQFSVERPDGSNFTLKIRSTKLEDSAMYFCASSEFAERGSYSNQPQHFGDGTRLSIL.

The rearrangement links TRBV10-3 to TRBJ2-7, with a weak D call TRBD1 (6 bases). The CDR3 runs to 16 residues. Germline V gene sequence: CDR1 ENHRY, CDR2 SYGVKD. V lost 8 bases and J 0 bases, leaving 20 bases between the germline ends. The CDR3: CAIFDPMPGASYEQYF. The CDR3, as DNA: TGTGCCATCTTTGATCCGATGCCAGGGGCCTCCTACGAGCAGTACTTC.

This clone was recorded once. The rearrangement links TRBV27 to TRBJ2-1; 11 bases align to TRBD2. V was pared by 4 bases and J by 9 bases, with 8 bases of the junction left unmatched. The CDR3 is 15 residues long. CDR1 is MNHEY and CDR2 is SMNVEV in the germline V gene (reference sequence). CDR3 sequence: CASSWISGGAGEQFF. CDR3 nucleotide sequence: TGTGCCAGCAGTTGGATTAGCGGGGGGGCAGGTGAGCAGTTCTTC.